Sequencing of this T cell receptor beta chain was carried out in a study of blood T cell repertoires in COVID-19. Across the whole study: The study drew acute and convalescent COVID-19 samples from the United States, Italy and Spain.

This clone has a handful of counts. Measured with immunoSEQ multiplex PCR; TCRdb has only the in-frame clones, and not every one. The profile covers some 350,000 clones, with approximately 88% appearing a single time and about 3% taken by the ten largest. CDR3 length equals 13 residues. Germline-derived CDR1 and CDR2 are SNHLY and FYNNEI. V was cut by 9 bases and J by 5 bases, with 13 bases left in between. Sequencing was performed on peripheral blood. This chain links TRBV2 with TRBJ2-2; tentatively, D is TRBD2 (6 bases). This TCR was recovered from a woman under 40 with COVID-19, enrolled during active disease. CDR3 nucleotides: TGTGCCAGTGAGACGCGGGATACCGGGGAGCTGTTTTTT. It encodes CASETRDTGELFF.